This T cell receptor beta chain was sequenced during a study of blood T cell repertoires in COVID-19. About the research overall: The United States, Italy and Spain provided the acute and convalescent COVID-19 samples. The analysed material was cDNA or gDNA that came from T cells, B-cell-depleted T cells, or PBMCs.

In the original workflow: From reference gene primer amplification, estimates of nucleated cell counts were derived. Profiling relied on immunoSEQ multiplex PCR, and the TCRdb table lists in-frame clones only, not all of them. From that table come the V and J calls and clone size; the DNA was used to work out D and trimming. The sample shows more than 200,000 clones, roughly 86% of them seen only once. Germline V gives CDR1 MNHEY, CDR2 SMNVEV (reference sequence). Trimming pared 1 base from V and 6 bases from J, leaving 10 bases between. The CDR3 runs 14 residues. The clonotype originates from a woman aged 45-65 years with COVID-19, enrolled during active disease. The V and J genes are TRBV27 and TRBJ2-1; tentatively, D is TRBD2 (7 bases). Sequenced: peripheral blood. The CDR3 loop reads CASSLFGGRNEQFF. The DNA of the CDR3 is TGTGCCAGCAGTTTATTCGGGGGGCGCAATGAGCAGTTCTTC.